What follows describes a single TCR beta chain. The germline CDR1 and CDR2 sequences are SNHLY and FYNNEI. The V gene lost 7 bases and the J gene lost 8 bases, with 12 bases spanning the gap. The CDR3 has 12 residues. TCRdb's copy holds only in-frame clones and misses some; the assay was immunoSEQ multiplex PCR. This sample has approximately 300,000 clones, with under 90% found just once. The sample comes from a study of blood T cell repertoires in COVID-19. The gene calls are TRBV2 and TRBJ2-1; the D gene is possibly TRBD1 (6 bases). The receptor's source is a woman aged 18-29 years who had recovered from COVID-19. The specimen was PBMCs or T cells enriched from blood (not recorded which). CDR3 in DNA: TGTGCCAGCAACTACAGGGTCGATGAGCAGTTCTTC. This translates into CASNYRVDEQFF.